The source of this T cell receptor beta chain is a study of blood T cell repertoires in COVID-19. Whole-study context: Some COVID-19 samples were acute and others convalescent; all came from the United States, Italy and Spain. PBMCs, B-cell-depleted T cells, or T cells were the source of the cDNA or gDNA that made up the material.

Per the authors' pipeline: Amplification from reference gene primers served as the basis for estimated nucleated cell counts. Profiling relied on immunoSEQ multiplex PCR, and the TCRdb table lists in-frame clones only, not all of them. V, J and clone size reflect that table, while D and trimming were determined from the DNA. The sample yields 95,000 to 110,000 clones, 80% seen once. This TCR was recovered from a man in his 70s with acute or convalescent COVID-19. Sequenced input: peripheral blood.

The CDR3 bases are TGTGCCAGCTCACCCAGGCAGGGTGAGCAGTTCTTC. It specifies CASSPRQGEQFF. The chain combines TRBV18 with TRBJ2-1; D perhaps matches TRBD1 (5 bases). The CDR3 totals 12 residues. The V gene's germline CDR1 is KGHSH and CDR2 LQKENI. Trimming cost V 3 bases and J 9 bases, with 9 bases left between them.